This TCR beta chain was profiled in a study of T cell responses to AZD1222 COVID-19 vaccine. Measured with immunoSEQ multiplex PCR; TCRdb has only the in-frame clones, and not every one. The sample lists over 110,000 clones; roughly 92% were seen once. Germline trimming cut 4 bases from V and 6 bases from J; bases unmatched to any gene: 7. CDR3 length: 14 amino acids. Germline values: CDR1 SNHLY, CDR2 FYNNEI. V and J are TRBV2 and TRBJ1-2, with TRBD1 matching over 8 bases. Sequences were derived from peripheral blood, sampled on day 0 of AZD1222 vaccination. The clonotype was recovered from an adult in good health. The CDR3 region has the DNA TGTGCCAGCAGTGTGTACGGGACAGGCAATGGCTACACCTTC. Amino acids: CASSVYGTGNGYTF.